Here is one T cell receptor beta chain with its context. Its cognate antigen is unknown. It was with 60 Vbeta and 13 Jbeta primers that the PCR ran. The table came from immunoSEQ multiplex PCR; TCRdb's copy has only in-frame clones and leaves some out. This sample has about 250,000 clones, with under 80% found just once. The CDR3 contains 16 residues. Germline loops: CDR1 KGHSH, CDR2 LQKENI. Trimming removed 0 bases from V and 2 bases from J, with 8 bases in between. The data were taken from a study of cytomegalovirus exposure and HLA in healthy donors. Study outcomes and limitations: Common viral pathogens (according to a later analysis) appeared linked to several of the most significant clusters. Cytomegalovirus status, reportedly, was diagnosed with high specificity and sensitivity by the classifier.

The sequenced sample was PBMCs. The receptor was derived from a female donor in good health and CMV-seronegative. The chain joins TRBV18 to TRBJ2-6, with a weak D call TRBD2 (5 bases). The CDR3 reads CASSPPYGTGANVLTF. The CDR3 DNA follows: TGTGCCAGCTCACCACCCTACGGGACTGGGGCCAACGTCCTGACTTTC.